This record concerns one TCR beta chain sequence. The antigen remains undetermined. The CDR3 has 14 amino acids. V was pared by 4 bases and J by 0 bases, with 4 bases of the junction left unmatched. Germline V gene lookup returns CDR1 SGHRS and CDR2 YFSETQ. The data originate from a study of siplizumab effects on memory and regulatory T cells. Only in-frame clones appear in the TCRdb table, and some are missing; sequencing was by immunoSEQ multiplex PCR. The data contain approximately 9,700 clones, around 45% of them singletons. Responder and stimulator cells in the mixed lymphocyte reaction were cultured together for approximately 6 days at 37°C.

The chain combines TRBV5-1 with TRBJ2-7; 7 nucleotides match TRBD1. The clonotype was recovered from a human donor in good health; the cells came from an allogeneic mixed lymphocyte reaction. The sample comprised CFSE-low (dividing) CD4+ T cells sorted from an allogeneic mixed lymphocyte reaction. The CDR3 here is CASSKQGSSYEQYF. The CDR3 region has the DNA TGCGCCAGCAGCAAACAGGGGAGCTCCTACGAGCAGTACTTC.